At least ten counts were recorded for the clone carrying this T cell receptor (beta chain). Its target is unknown. The germline CDR1 and CDR2 sequences are SGHRS and YFSETQ. Deletions cut 1 base from V and 6 bases from J, with 11 bases between. The CDR3 covers 14 residues. This entry comes from a study of neurological immune-mediated disorders. The study, taken as a whole, reports: Among expanded clones, no CDR3 amino acid sequences were shared across subjects, a pattern suggesting private repertoires in all groups. HTLV-1-associated myelopathy showed the most TCR clonal expansion; multiple sclerosis the least, below healthy controls.

5'RACE with 10-nucleotide random UMIs generated the cDNA. Sequencing of 15-18 subjects in each run yielded over 170 million TCR-beta sequences. TCRdb re-analysed the 5' RACE reads in MiXCR, keeping a single row per CDR3 protein. The sample includes tens of thousands of distinct CDR3 sequences, less than 25% of them seen just once. As to time point: technical triplicate 2. Sequenced sample: PBMCs. The chain employs TRBV5-1 and TRBJ2-1; D may be TRBD2 (5 bases). The sequence came from a man between 60 and 70 years old with HTLV-1-associated myelopathy (HAM/TSP). CDR3 coding DNA: TGCGCCAGCAGCTTGCGGCGCGGGCCCAATGAGCAGTTCTTC. It codes for CASSLRRGPNEQFF.